The present T cell receptor (beta chain) was sequenced within a study of blood T cells in healthy people across ages. Whole-study results and caveats: Because donor CMV status was unknown, expanded clonotype changes were possibly confounded.

This clonotype came up many times. Its antigen is currently unknown. The authors ran a second PCR of about 7 to 11 cycles using a sample-barcoded 5' primer and a J-beta primer mix. Every individual sample yielded 2.5 million or more paired-end reads (each containing CDR3). Via MiXCR, TCRdb re-called the 5' RACE reads, giving one row per CDR3 protein. The data show 500,000 to 700,000 distinct CDR3 sequences, about 30% seen once. CDR3 length equals 13 residues. Deletions cut 5 bases from V and 5 bases from J, with 11 bases between. CDR1 is MDHEN and CDR2 is SYDVKM in the germline V gene. No fewer than 7 million PBMCs went into each sample.

The chain links TRBV28 to TRBJ2-3; a weak D match, TRBD1 (6 bases). The sequence derives from an elderly woman in good health. Sequencing was carried out using blood. The DNA for the CDR3 is TGTGCCAGCAGTCCGGGCAGGGGAGATACGCAGTATTTT. Translation gives CASSPGRGDTQYF.